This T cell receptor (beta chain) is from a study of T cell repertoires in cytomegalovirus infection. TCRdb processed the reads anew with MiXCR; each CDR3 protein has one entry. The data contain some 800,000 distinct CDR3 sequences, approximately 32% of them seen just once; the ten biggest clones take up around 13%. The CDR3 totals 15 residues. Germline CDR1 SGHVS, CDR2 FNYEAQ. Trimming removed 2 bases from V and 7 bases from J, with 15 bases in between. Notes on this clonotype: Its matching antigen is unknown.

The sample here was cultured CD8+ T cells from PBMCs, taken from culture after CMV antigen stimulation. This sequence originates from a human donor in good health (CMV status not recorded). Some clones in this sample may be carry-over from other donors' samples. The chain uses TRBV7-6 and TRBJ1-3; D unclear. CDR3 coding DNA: TGTGCCAGCAGCTTAATGCCAGAAGGGCCTAACACCATATATTTT. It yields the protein CASSLMPEGPNTIYF.